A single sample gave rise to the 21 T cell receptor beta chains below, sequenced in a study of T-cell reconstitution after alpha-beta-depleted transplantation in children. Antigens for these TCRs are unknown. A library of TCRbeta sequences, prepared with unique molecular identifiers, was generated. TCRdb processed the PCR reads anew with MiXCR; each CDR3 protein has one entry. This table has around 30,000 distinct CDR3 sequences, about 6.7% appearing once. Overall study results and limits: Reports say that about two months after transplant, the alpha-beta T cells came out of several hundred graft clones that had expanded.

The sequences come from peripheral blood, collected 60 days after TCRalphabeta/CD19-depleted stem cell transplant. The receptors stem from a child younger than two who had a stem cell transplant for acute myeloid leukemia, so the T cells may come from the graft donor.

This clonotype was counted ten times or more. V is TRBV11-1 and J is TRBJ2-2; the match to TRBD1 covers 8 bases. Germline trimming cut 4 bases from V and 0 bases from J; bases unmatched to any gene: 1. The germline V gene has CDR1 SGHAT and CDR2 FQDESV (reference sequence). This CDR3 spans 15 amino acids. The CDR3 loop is CASSWTGTNTGELFF. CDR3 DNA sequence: TGTGCCAGCAGCTGGACAGGGACGAACACCGGGGAGCTGTTTTTT.

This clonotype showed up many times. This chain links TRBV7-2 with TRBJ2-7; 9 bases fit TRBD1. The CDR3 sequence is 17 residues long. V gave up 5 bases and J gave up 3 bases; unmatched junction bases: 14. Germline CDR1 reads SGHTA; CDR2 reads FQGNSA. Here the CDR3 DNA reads TGTGCCAGCAGCCTGGGGGCCGGGACAGGGTATAGCTACGAGCAGTACTTC. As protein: CASSLGAGTGYSYEQYF.

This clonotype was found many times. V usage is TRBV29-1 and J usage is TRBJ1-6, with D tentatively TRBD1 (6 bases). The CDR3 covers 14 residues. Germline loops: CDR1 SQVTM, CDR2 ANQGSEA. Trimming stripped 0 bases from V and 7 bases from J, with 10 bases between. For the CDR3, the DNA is TGCAGCGTTGAAGATGGACAGCCCAATTCACCCCTCCACTTT. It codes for CSVEDGQPNSPLHF.

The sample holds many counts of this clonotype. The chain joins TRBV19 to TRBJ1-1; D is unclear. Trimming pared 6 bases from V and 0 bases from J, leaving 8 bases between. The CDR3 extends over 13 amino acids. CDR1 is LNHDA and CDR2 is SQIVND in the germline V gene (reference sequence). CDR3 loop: CASSGIMNTEAFF. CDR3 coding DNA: TGTGCCAGTAGCGGTATTATGAACACTGAAGCTTTCTTT.

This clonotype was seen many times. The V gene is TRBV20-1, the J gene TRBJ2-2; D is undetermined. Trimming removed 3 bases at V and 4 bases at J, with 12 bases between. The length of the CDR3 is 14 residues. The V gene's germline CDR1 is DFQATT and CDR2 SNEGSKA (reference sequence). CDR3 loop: CSARTPPGTGELFF. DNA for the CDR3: TGCAGTGCTAGGACCCCCCCCGGCACCGGGGAGCTGTTTTTT.

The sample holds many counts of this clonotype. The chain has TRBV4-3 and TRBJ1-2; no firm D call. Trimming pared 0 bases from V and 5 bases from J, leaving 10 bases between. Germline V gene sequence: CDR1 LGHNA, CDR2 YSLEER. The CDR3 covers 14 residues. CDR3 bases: TGCGCCAGCAGCCAAGATGTCTACCCGTATGGCTACACCTTC. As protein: CASSQDVYPYGYTF.

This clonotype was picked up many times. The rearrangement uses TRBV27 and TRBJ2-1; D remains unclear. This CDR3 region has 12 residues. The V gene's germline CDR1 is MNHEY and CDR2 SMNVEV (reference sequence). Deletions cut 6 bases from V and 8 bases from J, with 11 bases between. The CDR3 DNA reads TGTGCCAGCAGCTTCCACCGGGATGAGCAGTTCTTC. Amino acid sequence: CASSFHRDEQFF.

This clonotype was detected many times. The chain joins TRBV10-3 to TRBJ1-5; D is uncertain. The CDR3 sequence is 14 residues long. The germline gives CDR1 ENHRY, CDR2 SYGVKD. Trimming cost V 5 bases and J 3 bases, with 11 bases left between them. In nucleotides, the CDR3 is TGTGCCATCAGTCGAAGCCCAGACAATCAGCCCCAGCATTTT. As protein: CAISRSPDNQPQHF.

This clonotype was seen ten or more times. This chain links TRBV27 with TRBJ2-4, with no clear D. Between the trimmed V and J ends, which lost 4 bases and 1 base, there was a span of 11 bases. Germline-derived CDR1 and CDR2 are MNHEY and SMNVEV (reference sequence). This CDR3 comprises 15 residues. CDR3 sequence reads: CASSSSFLAKNIQYF. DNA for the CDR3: TGTGCCAGCAGTTCATCCTTTCTCGCCAAAAACATTCAGTACTTC.

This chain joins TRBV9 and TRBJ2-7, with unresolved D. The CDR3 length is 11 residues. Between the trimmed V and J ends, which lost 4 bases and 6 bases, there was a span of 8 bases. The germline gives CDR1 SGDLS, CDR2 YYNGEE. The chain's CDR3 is CASSPGTEQYF. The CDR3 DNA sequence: TGTGCCAGCAGCCCAGGCACCGAGCAGTACTTC.

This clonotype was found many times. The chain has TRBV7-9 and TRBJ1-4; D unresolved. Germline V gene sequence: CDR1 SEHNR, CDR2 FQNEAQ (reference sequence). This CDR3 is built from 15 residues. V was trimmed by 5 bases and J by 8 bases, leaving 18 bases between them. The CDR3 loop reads CASSPPQSPREKLFF. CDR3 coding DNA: TGTGCCAGCAGCCCACCACAGTCCCCGAGGGAAAAACTGTTTTTT.

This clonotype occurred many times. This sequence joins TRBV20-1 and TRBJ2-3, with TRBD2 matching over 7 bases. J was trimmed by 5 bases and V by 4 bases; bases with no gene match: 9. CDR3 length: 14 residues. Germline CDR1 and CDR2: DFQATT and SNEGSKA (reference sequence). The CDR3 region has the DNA TGCAGTGCTACAACCCTAGCGGACTTAGATACGCAGTATTTT. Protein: CSATTLADLDTQYF.

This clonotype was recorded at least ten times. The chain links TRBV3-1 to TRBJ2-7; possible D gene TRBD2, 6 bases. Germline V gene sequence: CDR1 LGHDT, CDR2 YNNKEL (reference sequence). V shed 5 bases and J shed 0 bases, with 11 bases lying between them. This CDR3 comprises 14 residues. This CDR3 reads CASSVRDSSYEQYF. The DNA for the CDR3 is TGTGCCAGCAGCGTCCGGGACTCCTCCTACGAGCAGTACTTC.

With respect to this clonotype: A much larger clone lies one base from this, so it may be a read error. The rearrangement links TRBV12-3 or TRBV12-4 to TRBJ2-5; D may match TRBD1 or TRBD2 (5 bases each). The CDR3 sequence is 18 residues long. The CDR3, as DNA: TGTACCAGCAGTTTAGCGCCCTCTCCGGGACCCCGCCAAGAGACCCAGTACTTC. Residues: CTSSLAPSPGPRQETQYF.

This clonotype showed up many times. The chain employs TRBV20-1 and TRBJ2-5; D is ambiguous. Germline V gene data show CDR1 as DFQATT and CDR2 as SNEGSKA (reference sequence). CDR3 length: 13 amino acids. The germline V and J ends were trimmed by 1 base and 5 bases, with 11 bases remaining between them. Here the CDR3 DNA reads TGCAGTGCTAGAGGGGTGGGTAGGGAGACCCAGTACTTC. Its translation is CSARGVGRETQYF.

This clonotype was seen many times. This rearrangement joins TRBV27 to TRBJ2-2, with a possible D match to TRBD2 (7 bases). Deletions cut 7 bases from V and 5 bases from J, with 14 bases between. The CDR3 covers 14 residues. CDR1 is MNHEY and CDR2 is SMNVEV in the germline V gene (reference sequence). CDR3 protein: CASKTRGGTGELFF. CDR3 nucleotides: TGTGCCAGCAAAACGAGGGGGGGGACCGGGGAGCTGTTTTTT.

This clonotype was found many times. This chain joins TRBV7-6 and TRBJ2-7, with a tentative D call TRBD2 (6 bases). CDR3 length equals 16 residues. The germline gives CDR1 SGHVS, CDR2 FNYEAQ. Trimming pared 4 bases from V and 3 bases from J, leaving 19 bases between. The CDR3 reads CASSSRGGSNVYEQYF. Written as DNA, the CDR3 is TGTGCCAGCAGCTCCCGTGGGGGGTCTAACGTCTACGAGCAGTACTTC.

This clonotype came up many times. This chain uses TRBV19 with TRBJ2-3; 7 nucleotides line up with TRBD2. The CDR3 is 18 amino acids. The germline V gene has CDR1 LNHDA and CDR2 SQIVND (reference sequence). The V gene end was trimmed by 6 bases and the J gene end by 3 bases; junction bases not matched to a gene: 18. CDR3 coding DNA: TGTGCCAGTAGGCAGGAGTGGAGGCTAGCGGCGAGTACAGATACGCAGTATTTT. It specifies CASRQEWRLAASTDTQYF.

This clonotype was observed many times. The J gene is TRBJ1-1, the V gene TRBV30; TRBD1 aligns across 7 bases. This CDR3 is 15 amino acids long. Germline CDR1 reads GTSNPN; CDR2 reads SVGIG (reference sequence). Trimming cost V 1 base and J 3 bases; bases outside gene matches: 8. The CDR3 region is CAWSGLRTGDTEAFF. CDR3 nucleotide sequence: TGTGCCTGGAGTGGCCTCCGGACAGGTGACACTGAAGCTTTCTTT.

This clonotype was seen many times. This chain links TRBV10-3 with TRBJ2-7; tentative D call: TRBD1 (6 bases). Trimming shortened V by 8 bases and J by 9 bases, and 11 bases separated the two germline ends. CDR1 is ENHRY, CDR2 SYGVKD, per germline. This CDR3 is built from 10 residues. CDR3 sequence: CAIGGQWQYF. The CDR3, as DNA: TGTGCCATCGGAGGACAGTGGCAGTACTTC.

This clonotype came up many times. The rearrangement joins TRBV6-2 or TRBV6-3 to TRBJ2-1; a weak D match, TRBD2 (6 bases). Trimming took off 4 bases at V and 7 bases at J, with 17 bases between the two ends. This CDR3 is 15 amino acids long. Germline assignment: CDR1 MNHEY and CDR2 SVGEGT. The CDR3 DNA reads TGTGCCAGCAGTTGGGCCCGGGGGAGGATAAATGAGCAGTTCTTC. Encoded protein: CASSWARGRINEQFF.